A single sample gave rise to the 27 T cell receptor beta chains below, sequenced in a study of cytomegalovirus exposure and HLA in healthy donors. This PCR relied on a set of 60 Vbeta primers and 13 Jbeta primers. The data were produced by immunoSEQ multiplex PCR, yet TCRdb's version contains in-frame clones alone and is incomplete. This sample yields roughly 130,000 clones, of which about 66% are seen a single time; approximately 1.8% belongs to the top ten. The sequencing input was PBMCs. Every receptor here comes from a male donor in good health and CMV-seronegative.

This clone turned up a few times. This chain links TRBV5-1 with TRBJ2-7; maybe TRBD1 (6 bases). CDR3 length equals 13 residues. CDR1 and CDR2 (germline): SGHRS, YFSETQ. Trimming cost V 5 bases and J 4 bases, with 13 bases left between them. DNA for the CDR3: TGCGCCAGCAGTCCCGGGACACTATACGAGCAGTACTTC. Protein: CASSPGTLYEQYF.

The chain couples TRBV7-9 to TRBJ1-1, with 11 bases identical to TRBD1. Per germline, CDR1 SEHNR and CDR2 FQNEAQ (reference sequence). There are 15 residues in the CDR3. Trimming removed 0 bases from V and 6 bases from J; junction bases left unmatched: 3. CDR3 sequence (DNA): TGTGCCAGCAGCTTAGCGGGGGGACAGGGGGCTGAAGCTTTCTTT. This sequence encodes CASSLAGGQGAEAFF.

The J gene is TRBJ2-7, the V gene TRBV5-1; D possibly corresponds to TRBD2 (6 bases). This CDR3 is 17 amino acids long. V gave up 0 bases and J gave up 0 bases, with 16 bases separating them. Looked up from germline, CDR1 is SGHRS and CDR2 is YFSETQ. The CDR3 bases are TGCGCCAGCAGCTTGGCGACGGGAGCAAGATTCTCCTACGAGCAGTACTTC. Translating gives CASSLATGARFSYEQYF.

The rearrangement links TRBV5-8 to TRBJ2-7; the D gene is possibly TRBD2 (5 bases). This CDR3 spans 15 amino acids. Germline V gene lookup returns CDR1 SGHTS and CDR2 YDEGEE. V was pared by 0 bases and J by 7 bases, with 17 bases between. The CDR3 reads CASSLESGGSGEQYF. The CDR3 coding sequence is TGTGCCAGCAGCTTGGAATCAGGCGGATCGGGGGAGCAGTACTTC.

The rearrangement uses TRBV29-1 and TRBJ1-1; no definite D call. V lost 4 bases to trimming and J lost 0 bases, with 12 bases between them. The CDR3 is 14 residues long. Germline CDR1 reads SQVTM; CDR2 reads ANQGSEA. The CDR3 DNA follows: TGCAGCGTTGCCGTGGAGATAATGAACACTGAAGCTTTCTTT. This codes for CSVAVEIMNTEAFF.

This chain uses TRBV5-7 with TRBJ2-3; D remains ambiguous. TRBV5-7 is treated as an ORF (open reading frame) with a function not yet certain. V dropped 0 bases and J dropped 7 bases, with 6 bases sitting between them. This CDR3 is 12 amino acids long. The DNA of the CDR3 is TGTGCCAGCAGCTTGGCCAAGCATACGCAGTATTTT. Its protein product is CASSLAKHTQYF.

This chain joins TRBV5-1 and TRBJ2-7; tentatively, D is TRBD2 (7 bases). The germline V gene encodes CDR1 SGHRS and CDR2 YFSETQ. This CDR3 spans 14 amino acids. Between the trimmed V and J ends, which lost 0 bases and 3 bases, there was a span of 10 bases. The CDR3 reads CASSLAGGLYEQYF. The CDR3 bases are TGCGCCAGCAGCTTGGCGGGGGGCCTCTACGAGCAGTACTTC.

This chain uses TRBV5-8 with TRBJ1-1, with a possible D match to TRBD1 (6 bases). There are 14 residues in the CDR3. CDR1 is SGHTS and CDR2 is YDEGEE in the germline V gene. V was cut by 0 bases and J by 4 bases, with 10 bases left in between. CDR3 sequence: CASSLGYRATEAFF. CDR3 in DNA: TGTGCCAGCAGCTTGGGGTACAGGGCCACTGAAGCTTTCTTT.

The chain employs TRBV7-3 and TRBJ2-5, with D possibly matching TRBD2 (7 bases). The CDR3 is 15 amino acids. Germline V gene lookup returns CDR1 SGHTA and CDR2 FQGTGA. Deletions cut 5 bases from V and 4 bases from J, with 17 bases between. The CDR3 loop is CASSPMGGASETQYF. CDR3 nucleotide sequence: TGTGCCAGCAGCCCCATGGGGGGGGCTTCAGAGACCCAGTACTTC. Full variable domain (outside the CDR3, taken from reference TRBV7-3 and TRBJ2-5): GAGVSQTPSNKVTEKGKYVELRCDPISGHTALYWYRQSLGQGPEFLIYFQGTGAADDSGLPNDRFFAVRPEGSVSTLKIQRTERGDSAVYLCASSPMGGASETQYFGPGTRLLVL.

The chain joins TRBV7-9 to TRBJ1-2; D gene uncertain. V gave up 7 bases and J gave up 7 bases, with 13 bases separating them. Per germline, CDR1 SEHNR and CDR2 FQNEAQ (reference sequence). CDR3 length: 12 residues. This CDR3 reads CASTISGVGYTF. In nucleotides, the CDR3 is TGTGCCAGCACCATCTCGGGAGTTGGCTACACCTTC.

The chain has TRBV15 and TRBJ2-5, with 8 nucleotides matching TRBD2. Per the germline V gene, CDR1 is LNHNV and CDR2 is YYDKDF (reference sequence). V shed 0 bases and J 0 bases; nucleotides not matched to a gene: 6. This CDR3 comprises 17 residues. The DNA for the CDR3 is TGTGCCACCAGCAGAGATGGCGGCGGGGGGTACCAAGAGACCCAGTACTTC. This gives the protein CATSRDGGGGYQETQYF.

The rearrangement joins TRBV6-1 to TRBJ2-1, with 9 bases identical to TRBD2. V lost 4 bases and J lost 7; bases outside the gene matches: 2. This CDR3 has 13 amino acids. CDR1 and CDR2 from the germline V gene are MNHNS and SASEGT. The CDR3 region has the DNA TGTGCCAGCAGTGGGACTAGCGTGAATGAGCAGTTCTTC. Its translation: CASSGTSVNEQFF.

V is TRBV7-9 and J is TRBJ1-3, with D possibly matching TRBD1 (5 bases). Between the trimmed V and J ends, which lost 2 bases and 0 bases, there was a span of 11 bases. Per germline, CDR1 SEHNR and CDR2 FQNEAQ (reference sequence). This CDR3 is built from 16 residues. The CDR3 here is CASSLTDSHSGNTIYF. DNA of the CDR3: TGTGCCAGCAGCTTAACCGACAGCCACTCTGGAAACACCATATATTTT.

V usage is TRBV7-9 and J usage is TRBJ2-2; 9 bases agree with TRBD1. Germline V gene lookup returns CDR1 SEHNR and CDR2 FQNEAQ (reference sequence). The length of the CDR3 is 15 residues. The trim removed 6 bases at V and 7 bases at J, leaving 9 bases unmatched. The CDR3, as DNA: TGTGCCAGCAGACCAACGGGACAGGGCGGCGGGGAGCTGTTTTTT. Amino acids: CASRPTGQGGGELFF. Full variable domain (remainder filled in from reference TRBV7-9 and TRBJ2-2): DTGVSQNPRHKITKRGQNVTFRCDPISEHNRLYWYRQTLGQGPEFLTYFQNEAQLEKSRLLSDRFSAERPKGSFSTLEIQRTEQGDSAMYLCASRPTGQGGGELFFGEGSRLTVL.

The genes are TRBV19 and TRBJ2-7, with TRBD2 matching 7 bases. The CDR3 extends over 17 amino acids. The V and J ends lost 5 bases and 3 bases, in that order; junction bases with no gene match: 16. Germline assignment: CDR1 LNHDA and CDR2 SQIVND (reference sequence). CDR3 nucleotide sequence: TGTGCCAGTAGTCTTGAGTACGGGGGGACGGGATTCTACGAGCAGTACTTC. It codes for CASSLEYGGTGFYEQYF.

The chain joins TRBV19 to TRBJ1-5, with 9 bases aligning to TRBD1. CDR3 length: 15 residues. Germline V gives CDR1 LNHDA, CDR2 SQIVND (reference sequence). Trimming removed 6 bases from V and 3 bases from J; junction bases left unmatched: 6. CDR3 region: CASRTGTGFNQPQHF. The DNA for the CDR3 is TGTGCCAGTAGAACTGGGACAGGGTTCAATCAGCCCCAGCATTTT. Combining the CDR3 with reference TRBV19 and TRBJ1-5 gives the whole variable domain DGGITQSPKYLFRKEGQNVTLSCEQNLNHDAMYWYRQDPGQGLRLIYYSQIVNDFQKGDIAEGYSVSREKKESFPLTVTSAQKNPTAFYLCASRTGTGFNQPQHFGDGTRLSIL.

This clone was seen a few times. The CDR3 nucleotides read TGTGCCAGCAGTCCAGGGATAAAGAATTCACCCCTCCACTTT. Translation gives CASSPGIKNSPLHF. The chain carries TRBV6-5 and TRBJ1-6, with D perhaps TRBD1 (5 bases). Trimming took 5 bases from V and 7 from J, leaving 12 bases between them. The CDR3 totals 14 residues. CDR1 and CDR2 (germline): MNHEY, SVGAGI.

The chain links TRBV5-1 to TRBJ2-3, with 7 positions matching TRBD2. The V segment lost 4 bases and the J segment 6 bases; nucleotides outside the gene matches: 5. The V gene's germline CDR1 is SGHRS and CDR2 YFSETQ. The CDR3 has 13 residues. CDR3 residues: CASSPAGGDTQYF. CDR3 nucleotides: TGCGCCAGCAGCCCGGCCGGGGGGGATACGCAGTATTTT.

This clone appeared a few times. The chain links TRBV2 to TRBJ2-7; possible D gene TRBD1, 5 bases. The V end was cut by 8 bases, the J end by 3 bases, with 14 bases between. Germline lookup yields CDR1 SNHLY and CDR2 FYNNEI. CDR3 size: 13 residues. CDR3 nucleotides: TGTGCCAGCGAGGACAAAATCTTCTACGAGCAGTACTTC. Translation: CASEDKIFYEQYF.

The J gene is TRBJ2-3, the V gene TRBV6-1, with a weak D call TRBD1 (6 bases). The germline V gene encodes CDR1 MNHNS and CDR2 SASEGT. The CDR3 is 14 residues long. Trimming removed 5 bases at V and 1 base at J, with 10 bases between. CDR3 nucleotide sequence: TGTGCCAGCAGTACAGGGCGGGGCACAGATACGCAGTATTTT. It yields the protein CASSTGRGTDTQYF.

This rearrangement joins TRBV19 to TRBJ2-2; a weak D match, TRBD1 (5 bases). Germline assignment: CDR1 LNHDA and CDR2 SQIVND (reference sequence). V was shortened by 7 bases and J by 4 bases, with 16 bases between the two germline ends. The CDR3 sequence is 15 residues long. CDR3 DNA: TGTGCCAGTACAAACTGGGGCGCCGGCACCGGGGAGCTGTTTTTT. Protein product: CASTNWGAGTGELFF.

CDR3 nucleotides: TGTGCCAGCAGTATACTGAATGGCTACACCTTC. As protein: CASSILNGYTF. The chain employs TRBV25-1 and TRBJ1-2; D remains unclear. Germline-derived CDR1 and CDR2 are MGHDK and SYGVNS. This CDR3 comprises 11 residues. The V end was cut by 5 bases, the J end by 6 bases, with 7 bases between.

V usage is TRBV19 and J usage is TRBJ1-1, with a tentative D call TRBD1 (6 bases). Germline CDR1 is LNHDA and CDR2 is SQIVND (reference sequence). The CDR3 runs 16 residues. Trimming left V 3 bases short and J 0 bases short, with 14 bases between. CDR3 in DNA: TGTGCCAGTAGTATTACAGGGCGGGGGATGAACACTGAAGCTTTCTTT. Translated, it gives CASSITGRGMNTEAFF.

This clone was found a few times. DNA of the CDR3: TGTGCCAGCAGCACCGTGGGGGGTGAAGCTTTCTTT. Protein sequence: CASSTVGGEAFF. The chain links TRBV11-2 to TRBJ1-1; TRBD1 is a possible D gene (5 bases). This CDR3 contains 12 residues. Germline CDR1 and CDR2: SGHAT and FQNNGV. V was pared by 5 bases and J by 7 bases, with 11 bases between.

V is TRBV9 and J is TRBJ2-1; D might be TRBD2 (6 bases). Germline lookup yields CDR1 SGDLS and CDR2 YYNGEE. V gave up 3 bases and J gave up 7 bases, with 17 bases separating them. CDR3 size: 15 residues. This CDR3 reads CASSGLTSSRNEQFF. The CDR3 region has the DNA TGTGCCAGCAGCGGCCTTACTAGCAGCCGGAATGAGCAGTTCTTC.

The V and J genes are TRBV18 and TRBJ2-3, with a possible D match to TRBD2 (6 bases). V shed 3 bases and J shed 0 bases, with 10 bases lying between them. The CDR3 covers 15 residues. From germline, CDR1 is KGHSH and CDR2 LQKENI. The CDR3 region has the DNA TGTGCCAGCTCACCGGGCGGGGCCAGCACAGATACGCAGTATTTT. As protein: CASSPGGASTDTQYF.

V and J are TRBV18 and TRBJ2-3; 9 bases are a match to TRBD2. CDR1 KGHSH and CDR2 LQKENI come from the germline V gene. After removal of 0 bases from V and 6 bases from J, the junction contained 1 base not matched to a gene. The CDR3 sequence is 14 residues long. The CDR3 reads CASSPPSGGDTQYF. The CDR3 DNA follows: TGTGCCAGCTCACCACCCAGCGGGGGGGATACGCAGTATTTT.